Below, 21 T cell receptor beta chains from the same sample are listed, as sequenced in a study of T cells in localized non-small cell lung cancer (dated by TCRdb to between 2020 and 2021). Preparation of the library involved the immunoSEQ multiplex PCR assay. TCRdb mirrors the immuneACCESS table, restricted to in-frame sequences. Some clones are absent from its copies; in checked studies, under half trace to an unresolved V gene, and the reason for the others is unknown. This sample has tens of thousands of clones in its table, and around 90% of those were observed once. Under 15% of the sample goes to the ten largest clones. The source material was peripheral blood, sampled before any cancer treatment. These receptor sequences come from a female donor over 55 with stage III squamous cell lung carcinoma.

The V gene is TRBV27, the J gene TRBJ1-4, with TRBD1 matching over 9 bases. The CDR3 sequence is 17 residues long. Germline V gene data show CDR1 as MNHEY and CDR2 as SMNVEV (reference sequence). The V gene end was trimmed by 2 bases and the J gene end by 8 bases; junction bases not matched to a gene: 12. The CDR3 DNA reads as TGTGCCAGCAGTTTACGCCGGACCGGGACAGGGCCCGAAAAACTGTTTTTT. This translates into CASSLRRTGTGPEKLFF. Drawing the rest from reference TRBV27 and TRBJ1-4, the complete variable domain is EAQVTQNPRYLITVTGKKLTVTCSQNMNHEYMSWYRQDPGLGLRQIYYSMNVEVTDKGDVPEGYKVSRKEKRNFPLILESPSPNQTSLYFCASSLRRTGTGPEKLFFGSGTQLSVL.

The genes are TRBV5-1 and TRBJ2-3; D might be TRBD2 (7 bases). The CDR3 has 16 residues. The ends were cut back, 6 bases at V and 0 bases at J, with 17 bases in the middle. Germline V gene lookup returns CDR1 SGHRS and CDR2 YFSETQ. The CDR3 here is CASKPAGAASTDTQYF. The CDR3 region has the DNA TGCGCCAGCAAACCCGCGGGGGCGGCTAGCACAGATACGCAGTATTTT.

This clone has just one count. The chain is built from TRBV28 and TRBJ2-7; D is ambiguous. The germline V gene has CDR1 MDHEN and CDR2 SYDVKM. The CDR3 is 12 amino acids. V shed 4 bases and J shed 2 bases, with 6 bases lying between them. CDR3 nucleotide sequence: TGTGCCAGCAGTTACTCAGCCTACGAGCAGTACTTC. Its translation: CASSYSAYEQYF.

Only a few counts were recorded for this clone. V usage is TRBV6-1 and J usage is TRBJ2-3, with D unresolved. Germline V gives CDR1 MNHNS, CDR2 SASEGT. The CDR3 is 18 amino acids. V gave up 0 bases and J gave up 1 base, with 17 bases separating them. The CDR3 spells CASSEAGVRGRRTDTQYF. In DNA, the CDR3 is TGTGCCAGCAGTGAAGCTGGGGTGCGTGGGCGCCGCACAGATACGCAGTATTTT.

V usage is TRBV5-6 and J usage is TRBJ2-1; tentatively, D is TRBD2 (5 bases). In germline, CDR1 is SGHDT, CDR2 YYEEEE. The CDR3 sequence is 14 residues long. Deletions cut 1 base from V and 7 bases from J, with 12 bases between. The CDR3 DNA reads as TGTGCCAGCAGCTTGCGGGGAGAAGGGAATGAGCAGTTCTTC. It specifies CASSLRGEGNEQFF.

The chain carries TRBV27 and TRBJ2-2, with 11 bases fitting TRBD2. V shed 0 bases, J shed 4 bases, and the junction held 7 bases outside the gene matches. The CDR3 length is 18 residues. Germline lookup yields CDR1 MNHEY and CDR2 SMNVEV (reference sequence). The CDR3 DNA sequence: TGTGCCAGCAGTTTATCGGCTCTAGCGGGAGGTGGCACCGGGGAGCTGTTTTTT. It encodes CASSLSALAGGGTGELFF.

The sample holds a few counts of this clone. The chain is built from TRBV28 and TRBJ1-4; 10 bases are shared with TRBD1. Germline values: CDR1 MDHEN, CDR2 SYDVKM. The CDR3 spans 13 residues. The junction had 5 bases not matched to a gene; V was cut back by 7 bases and J by 9 bases. The CDR3 reads CASTGQGLKKLFF. The CDR3 DNA reads as TGTGCCAGCACGGGACAGGGGTTGAAAAAACTGTTTTTT.

The chain recombines TRBV4-3 with TRBJ2-7, with TRBD1 matching 7 bases. After removal of 0 bases from V and 6 bases from J, the junction contained 2 bases not matched to a gene. Looked up from germline, CDR1 is LGHNA and CDR2 is YSLEER. CDR3 length equals 13 residues. Here the CDR3 reads CASSQDSGGEQYF. CDR3 DNA: TGCGCCAGCAGCCAAGATTCAGGGGGCGAGCAGTACTTC.

The V and J genes are TRBV6-6 and TRBJ2-2; the match to TRBD1 covers 7 bases. This CDR3 has 15 residues. V shed 5 bases and J 4 bases; nucleotides not matched to a gene: 7. Per the germline V gene, CDR1 is MNHNY and CDR2 is SVGAGI (reference sequence). The CDR3 nucleotides read TGTGCCAGCAGTGGAACGACAGGGTTCACCGGGGAGCTGTTTTTT. It is translated as CASSGTTGFTGELFF.

The rearrangement joins TRBV7-2 to TRBJ1-2; TRBD1 matches at 8 bases. CDR3 size: 15 residues. Germline assignment: CDR1 SGHTA and CDR2 FQGNSA. V lost 2 bases, J lost 7 bases, and 9 bases stayed unmatched. This chain's CDR3 is CASSLLGQGAGGYTF. CDR3 sequence (DNA): TGTGCCAGCAGCTTACTGGGGCAGGGGGCGGGTGGCTACACCTTC.

In this sample, this clone turned up once. J is TRBJ1-1 and V is TRBV28; D possibly corresponds to TRBD1 (5 bases). The germline CDR1 and CDR2 sequences are MDHEN and SYDVKM. The CDR3 is 15 residues long. V lost 3 bases and J lost 0, with 11 bases in between. The CDR3 DNA reads TGTGCCAGCAGTTTGAGAAAGACAGTGAACACTGAAGCTTTCTTT. It encodes CASSLRKTVNTEAFF. The whole variable domain, filled in from reference TRBV28 and TRBJ1-1, reads DVKVTQSSRYLVKRTGEKVFLECVQDMDHENMFWYRQDPGLGLRLIYFSYDVKMKEKGDIPEGYSVSREKKERFSLILESASTNQTSMYLCASSLRKTVNTEAFFGQGTRLTVV.

This clone occurred once. This chain connects TRBV7-8 to TRBJ1-4, with 7 bases lining up with TRBD1. The CDR3 has 16 amino acids. V gave up 4 bases and J gave up 8 bases; unmatched junction bases: 13. The V gene's germline CDR1 is SGHVS and CDR2 FQNEAQ. CDR3 in amino acids: CASSYNRGGVGEKLFF. The CDR3 region has the DNA TGTGCCAGCAGCTATAACAGGGGTGGGGTAGGGGAAAAACTGTTTTTT.

In DNA, the CDR3 is TGTGCCAGCAGCCCCGGCGGTTACAATGAGCAGTTCTTC. Translation gives CASSPGGYNEQFF. The chain carries TRBV7-9 and TRBJ2-1; the D is unclear. Germline assignment: CDR1 SEHNR and CDR2 FQNEAQ (reference sequence). CDR3 length: 13 amino acids. Trimming stripped 5 bases from V and 4 bases from J, with 9 bases between.

The rearrangement joins TRBV27 to TRBJ1-6, with D tentatively TRBD1 (6 bases). Trimming shortened V by 3 bases and J by 2 bases, and 11 bases separated the two germline ends. The germline gives CDR1 MNHEY, CDR2 SMNVEV (reference sequence). This CDR3 spans 16 amino acids. In DNA form, the CDR3 reads TGTGCCAGCAGTTTCGGGGGGGCCACCTATAATTCACCCCTCCACTTT. This encodes CASSFGGATYNSPLHF.

This clone was counted a single time. J is TRBJ1-2 and V is TRBV19, with unresolved D. The CDR3 length is 14 residues. The V end was cut by 4 bases, the J end by 5 bases, with 14 bases between. The germline V gene has CDR1 LNHDA and CDR2 SQIVND (reference sequence). The CDR3 DNA reads TGTGCCAGTAGTACGCTACAGCAAGATTATGGCTACACCTTC. Protein sequence: CASSTLQQDYGYTF.

The V call is TRBV28, the J call TRBJ2-6; no definite D call. CDR1 and CDR2 from the germline V gene are MDHEN and SYDVKM. The CDR3 loop spans 14 amino acids. V shed 4 bases and J shed 3 bases, with 7 bases lying between them. The CDR3 DNA reads TGTGCCAGCAGTTCCGCCGTTGGGGCCAACGTCCTGACTTTC. This translates into CASSSAVGANVLTF. The full variable domain, rest sourced from reference TRBV28 and TRBJ2-6, is DVKVTQSSRYLVKRTGEKVFLECVQDMDHENMFWYRQDPGLGLRLIYFSYDVKMKEKGDIPEGYSVSREKKERFSLILESASTNQTSMYLCASSSAVGANVLTFGAGSRLTVL.

The chain has TRBV4-1 and TRBJ1-6, with TRBD1 matching over 8 bases. Germline trimming cut 4 bases from V and 5 bases from J; bases unmatched to any gene: 4. CDR1 is MGHRA, CDR2 YSYEKL, per germline. CDR3 size: 15 residues. CDR3 nucleotides: TGCGCCAGCAGCCTTCAGGACAGGGATAATTCACCCCTCCACTTT. Translation: CASSLQDRDNSPLHF.

This chain connects TRBV27 to TRBJ2-5, with 11 bases lining up with TRBD2. The CDR3 has 14 amino acids. CDR1 and CDR2 from the germline V gene are MNHEY and SMNVEV (reference sequence). Losses at the gene ends were 6 bases for V and 4 bases for J; bases not matched to a gene: 4. DNA of the CDR3: TGTGCCAGCAGCATAGCGGGAGGGTTAGAGACCCAGTACTTC. Translating it yields CASSIAGGLETQYF.

This chain joins TRBV11-2 and TRBJ2-1; 9 nucleotides line up with TRBD2. The CDR3 is 14 residues long. The ends lost 2 bases at V and 8 bases at J; junction bases unmatched: 4. The germline gives CDR1 SGHAT, CDR2 FQNNGV. CDR3 amino acids: CASSLSAGGYEQFF. The CDR3 DNA follows: TGTGCCAGCAGCTTATCTGCGGGAGGGTATGAGCAGTTCTTC. Filled out from reference TRBV11-2 and TRBJ2-1, the complete variable domain reads EAGVAQSPRYKIIEKRQSVAFWCNPISGHATLYWYQQILGQGPKLLIQFQNNGVVDDSQLPKDRFSAERLKGVDSTLKIQPAKLEDSAVYLCASSLSAGGYEQFFGPGTRLTVL.

CDR3 in amino acids: CASSDIRQRGIQETQYF. CDR3 coding DNA: TGTGCCAGCAGTGATATAAGACAAAGGGGCATCCAAGAGACCCAGTACTTC. The chain has TRBV25-1 and TRBJ2-5; tentatively, D is TRBD1 (5 bases). The V end was cut by 3 bases, the J end by 1 base, with 18 bases between. The germline gives CDR1 MGHDK, CDR2 SYGVNS. The CDR3 runs to 17 residues.

This chain joins TRBV28 and TRBJ2-5; D could derive from TRBD1 or TRBD2 (5 bases each). The V and J ends lost 6 bases and 5 bases respectively, with 22 bases between them. Germline V CDR1 and CDR2: MDHEN, SYDVKM. This CDR3 has 16 residues. CDR3 residues: CASREGRGSFWETQYF. CDR3 in DNA: TGTGCCAGCAGAGAGGGACGGGGCTCTTTTTGGGAGACCCAGTACTTC.